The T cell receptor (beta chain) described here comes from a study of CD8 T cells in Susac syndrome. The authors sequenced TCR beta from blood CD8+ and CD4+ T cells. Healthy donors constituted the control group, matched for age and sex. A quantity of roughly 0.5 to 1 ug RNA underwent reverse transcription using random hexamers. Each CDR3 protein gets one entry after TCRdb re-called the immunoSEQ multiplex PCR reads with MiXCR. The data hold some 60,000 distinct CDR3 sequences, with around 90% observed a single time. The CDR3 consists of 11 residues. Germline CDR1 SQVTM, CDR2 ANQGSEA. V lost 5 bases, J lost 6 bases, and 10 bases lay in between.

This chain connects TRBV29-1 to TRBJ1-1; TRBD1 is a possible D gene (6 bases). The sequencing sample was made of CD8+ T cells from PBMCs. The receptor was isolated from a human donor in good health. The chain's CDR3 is CSVPGGAEAFF. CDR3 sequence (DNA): TGCAGCGTTCCTGGGGGCGCTGAAGCTTTCTTT.